Here is one TCR beta chain with its context. Its antigen specificity is not known. It has no much larger one-base neighbor in the sample; base qualities were not kept. These data are taken from a study of shared clonotypes between healthy human individuals (dated by TCRdb to about 2020). Study-wide context: The cohort comprised a couple of women and three men aged 18 to 49 years. For each donor, CD4 naive and CD4 memory were each given three plates, CD8 naive was given two plates, and CD8 memory was given one plate. To estimate repertoire size and how much clonotype sharing occurs between individuals, the study deeply sequenced the blood TCR repertoires of five or six healthy adults. Libraries were prepared and TCR repertoires were sequenced by different laboratories using diverse techniques, in order to increase sequencing depth and limit assay-specific biases. Between about 0.8 and 9 billion PBMCs per donor were obtained by leukapheresis. Beyond this particular receptor, the publication reports: Incomplete sequencing was indicated by rarefaction of sorted-subset datasets, despite the large sequencing depth. When a handful of donors were compared, the shared fraction of clonotypes was about 5% for naive CD4, 3% to 4% for naive CD8, more than 2% for memory CD4, and roughly 0.4% for memory CD8. Pairwise subsampling led to the expectation that sequencing depth would affect the degree of clonotype sharing among donors. Only blood was sampled, and tissue TCR repertoires likely differ from those in blood. Naive subsets generally had larger estimated clonotype richness than memory subsets did. Clonotypes shared by all four sorted-subset donors showed higher generation probabilities than non-shared clonotypes. Because the study included a small number of donors, the genetic and exposure-history diversity represented was limited.

Using the deep immunoSEQ assay, multiplex PCR amplified TCR CDR3 regions from genomic DNA. For each cell subset, the extracted genomic DNA was distributed evenly across all wells of several immunoSEQ 96-well plates, and each plate served as one replicate. For sorted subsets, around 0.2 ug of genomic DNA, equivalent to 25,000 to 30,000 T cell genomes, went into each replicate PCR. The purified libraries were quantified using a Qubit 3.0 fluorometer, sized with a Bioanalyzer 2100, and then quantified again using the KAPA Library Quantification kit. Every immunoSEQ 96-well plate was sequenced on a separate single-read 150-cycle Illumina NextSeq 550 flow cell. Processing in the source paper ran as follows. Because the immunoSEQ output included only junctional sequences and no quality scores, the filtering could not be the same as the filtering used for full-length reads. Sequences were annotated with PyIR, a Python wrapper for IgBLAST v1.9, using IMGT germline references to assign V/J genes and CDR3. Reads were filtered out if the reads had weak V/J assignments (E-value above 1e-6), no CDR3, stop codons, out-of-frame junctions, or ambiguous translated residues. V3J clonotypes were defined by identical inferred V gene, J gene, and CDR3 amino acid sequence. To compute the percentage overlap between repertoires, the number of shared unique clonotypes was divided by the size of the smaller repertoire. Three approaches were used to assess repertoire richness: RTK rarefaction, the Chao1 estimator, and Recon v2.1 estimates of unobserved clonotypes. For all TCRbeta clonotypes obtained by the gDNA method from a few donors, generation probabilities were computed with OLGA. The table was pulled from immuneACCESS by TCRdb, which kept in-frame rearrangements only. Such tables lose some clones; where checked, under half of the loss comes from unresolved V genes, and the rest has no known cause. From that table come the V and J calls and clone size; the DNA was used to work out D and trimming. The sample yields roughly 2.1 million clones; 93% were counted once. The ten largest clones capture approximately 1.7% of the sample.

For the CD8 naive samples, CD45RO-negative cells were positively selected for CCR7, yielding a CD45RA+CCR7+ population from which TemRA cells were excluded. The donors were healthy, HIV-negative adults who had no recently reported acute infections or vaccinations. All donors were Caucasian adults living in Nashville, Tennessee, USA. Blood was obtained by leukapheresis, after which PBMCs were separated by Ficoll-Histopaque density gradient centrifugation and cryopreserved in liquid nitrogen vapor phase. Analytical flow cytometry was used to check the purity and quantity of every magnetically sorted T cell population. Genomic DNA was isolated from every sorted fraction and measured by UV absorbance on a Nanodrop 2000c. This TCR came from a man aged 18 to 30 in good health. Some clones in this sample may be carry-over from other donors' samples. The sample was naive CD8+ T cells from PBMCs. According to the study, the label for this sample's cell subset or site signals: CD45RA+CCR7+.

CDR3 reads: CSVESSGMGEQFF. In nucleotides, the sequence is TGCAGCGTTGAATCTAGCGGGATGGGTGAGCAGTTCTTC. The sequence joins TRBV29-1 to TRBJ2-1, with 9 junctional bases fitting TRBD2. From the germline V gene, CDR1 is SQVTM and CDR2 is ANQGSEA. The junction shows trimming of 2 bases on V and 9 bases on J, and the gene matches do not reach 5 bases of it. There are 13 amino acids in the CDR3, from cysteine to phenylalanine inclusive. Solely the CDR3 DNA is kept, with 39 bases framed from the first base.